The 18 T cell receptor beta chains below were found in one sample sequenced in a study of T cell changes during pregnancy in multiple sclerosis. Assay used: immunoSEQ multiplex PCR; TCRdb lists only in-frame clones, some missing. The top ten hold 2.5% to 3% of the sample, which has 65,000 to 95,000 clones, about 92% seen once. The material sequenced was peripheral blood, taken after pregnancy. These receptors all stem from a female donor in good health, enrolled as a control in a pregnancy study.

The V gene is TRBV29-1, the J gene TRBJ2-3; 8 nucleotides line up with TRBD1. Trimming took 5 bases from V and 2 from J; bases not matched to a gene: 24. This CDR3 comprises 20 residues. Germline values: CDR1 SQVTM, CDR2 ANQGSEA. CDR3 loop: CSVIPWTGWSLTPITDTQYF. DNA for the CDR3: TGCAGCGTTATCCCGTGGACAGGGTGGTCCCTCACCCCTATCACAGATACGCAGTATTTT.

This clone appeared once. V gene TRBV10-1 combines with J gene TRBJ2-5; D call uncertain. The CDR3 is 13 amino acids. Trimming pared 3 bases from V and 5 bases from J, leaving 10 bases between. Germline V gene data show CDR1 as WNHNN and CDR2 as SYGVQD (reference sequence). The CDR3 here is CASSDRLGETQYF. Here the CDR3 DNA reads TGCGCCAGCAGTGATCGGCTCGGGGAGACCCAGTACTTC.

The rearrangement joins TRBV7-3 to TRBJ1-2; 8 bases line up with TRBD1. The germline CDR1 and CDR2 sequences are SGHTA and FQGTGA. This CDR3 is built from 16 residues. Trimming removed 2 bases from V and 1 base from J; junction bases left unmatched: 6. Here the CDR3 reads CASSLGGTGDNYGYTF. The CDR3, as DNA: TGTGCCAGCAGCTTAGGGGGGACAGGCGATAACTATGGCTACACCTTC.

The gene calls are TRBV6-6 and TRBJ2-7, with 9 nucleotides matching TRBD1. The CDR3 is 16 residues long. From germline, CDR1 is MNHNY and CDR2 SVGAGI (reference sequence). V lost 2 bases to trimming and J lost 1 base; unmatched junction nucleotides: 6. CDR3 sequence: CASSYLGQGLSYEQYF. Here the CDR3 DNA reads TGTGCCAGCAGTTACCTTGGACAGGGGCTATCCTACGAGCAGTACTTC.

CDR3 in amino acids: CASSTELAGGPYNEQFF. In DNA, the CDR3 is TGTGCCAGCAGTACGGAACTAGCGGGAGGTCCATACAATGAGCAGTTCTTC. The chain couples TRBV27 to TRBJ2-1; TRBD2 aligns across 12 bases. The CDR3 has 17 amino acids. CDR1 and CDR2 from the germline V gene are MNHEY and SMNVEV (reference sequence). Trimming removed 5 bases from V and 4 bases from J; junction bases left unmatched: 9.

The count of this clone is one. The V gene is TRBV30, the J gene TRBJ1-2; possibly TRBD1 for D (5 bases). This CDR3 region has 14 residues. CDR1 is GTSNPN and CDR2 is SVGIG in the germline V gene (reference sequence). V shed 0 bases and J shed 8 bases, with 16 bases lying between them. Here the CDR3 DNA reads TGTGCCTGGAGTGTACCCATCACAGGAAACGGCTACACCTTC. This codes for CAWSVPITGNGYTF.

V and J are TRBV5-1 and TRBJ2-2; TRBD2 matches at 12 bases. This CDR3 is built from 17 residues. Germline assignment: CDR1 SGHRS and CDR2 YFSETQ. V gave up 4 bases and J gave up 3 bases; unmatched junction bases: 7. CDR3 residues: CASSTTRTSGDTGELFF. The CDR3 bases are TGCGCCAGCAGCACTACAAGGACTAGCGGGGACACCGGGGAGCTGTTTTTT. Full variable domain (rest looked up from reference TRBV5-1 and TRBJ2-2): KAGVTQTPRYLIKTRGQQVTLSCSPISGHRSVSWYQQTPGQGLQFLFEYFSETQRNKGNFPGRFSGRQFSNSRSEMNVSTLELGDSALYLCASSTTRTSGDTGELFFGEGSRLTVL.

The CDR3 DNA is TGTGCCAGCAGTGCCGGGCTTGGGGACAGGGGAGGAAAAGGCTACACCTTC. Amino acid sequence: CASSAGLGDRGGKGYTF. This rearrangement joins TRBV25-1 to TRBJ1-2; TRBD1 agrees at 10 bases. The germline V gene encodes CDR1 MGHDK and CDR2 SYGVNS. V gave up 4 bases and J gave up 8 bases; unmatched junction bases: 16. This CDR3 is 17 amino acids long.

This sequence joins TRBV19 and TRBJ2-1, with D possibly being TRBD1 (6 bases). Deletions cut 1 base from V and 2 bases from J, with 12 bases between. The CDR3 consists of 16 residues. The germline V gene has CDR1 LNHDA and CDR2 SQIVND (reference sequence). Here the CDR3 reads CASSIGSRGTYNEQFF. CDR3 nucleotide sequence: TGTGCCAGTAGTATAGGTAGCAGGGGCACCTACAATGAGCAGTTCTTC.

The chain recombines TRBV6-5 with TRBJ2-4; D might be TRBD1 (5 bases). The germline gives CDR1 MNHEY, CDR2 SVGAGI. Trimming took 6 bases from V and 0 from J, leaving 9 bases between them. This CDR3 has 14 residues. The DNA for the CDR3 is TGTGCCAGCAGCGACAGTGTAGCCAAAAACATTCAGTACTTC. Protein: CASSDSVAKNIQYF.

This clone appeared once. J is TRBJ2-3 and V is TRBV6-4, with D tentatively TRBD2 (7 bases). This CDR3 is 14 amino acids long. The germline V and J ends were trimmed by 2 bases and 4 bases, with 10 bases remaining between them. Per the germline V gene, CDR1 is MRHNA and CDR2 is SNTAGT. The CDR3 spells CASSDEGGSDTQYF. The CDR3 region has the DNA TGTGCCAGCAGTGACGAGGGGGGGTCAGATACGCAGTATTTT.

The V gene is TRBV25-1, the J gene TRBJ2-1, with D perhaps matching TRBD2 (7 bases). Deletions cut 5 bases from V and 0 bases from J, with 14 bases between. The germline V gene has CDR1 MGHDK and CDR2 SYGVNS. The CDR3 extends over 16 amino acids. DNA for the CDR3: TGTGCCAGCAGTCCCTGGGGGGGGGCCTCCTACAATGAGCAGTTCTTC. It encodes CASSPWGGASYNEQFF.

The chain links TRBV7-8 to TRBJ2-1, with 8 bases fitting TRBD1. Looked up from germline, CDR1 is SGHVS and CDR2 is FQNEAQ. The CDR3 extends over 13 amino acids. The V gene end was trimmed by 5 bases and the J gene end by 8 bases; junction bases not matched to a gene: 5. The CDR3 bases are TGTGCCAGCAGCCTCGGACAGGGCTATGAGCAGTTCTTC. It specifies CASSLGQGYEQFF. The whole variable domain, filled in from reference TRBV7-8 and TRBJ2-1, reads GAGVSQSPRYKVAKRGQDVALRCDPISGHVSLFWYQQALGQGPEFLTYFQNEAQLDKSGLPSDRFFAERPEGSVSTLKIQRTQQEDSAVYLCASSLGQGYEQFFGPGTRLTVL.

CDR3 DNA: TGTGCCAGCAGCTTCAGACAGGGGGCGCAAGTGACGGACTATGGCTACACCTTC. Translated, it gives CASSFRQGAQVTDYGYTF. This rearrangement joins TRBV7-9 to TRBJ1-2, with TRBD1 matching over 10 bases. CDR1 is SEHNR, CDR2 FQNEAQ, per germline (reference sequence). CDR3 length equals 18 residues. V dropped 3 bases and J dropped 3; count of bases not matched to a gene: 13. The full variable domain, completed using reference TRBV7-9 and TRBJ1-2, is DTGVSQNPRHKITKRGQNVTFRCDPISEHNRLYWYRQTLGQGPEFLTYFQNEAQLEKSRLLSDRFSAERPKGSFSTLEIQRTEQGDSAMYLCASSFRQGAQVTDYGYTFGSGTRLTVV.

This chain links TRBV19 with TRBJ1-5, with a weak D call TRBD1 (6 bases). The germline V gene has CDR1 LNHDA and CDR2 SQIVND (reference sequence). V was trimmed by 6 bases and J by 0 bases, leaving 18 bases between them. CDR3 length: 17 residues. As DNA, the CDR3 is TGTGCCAGTAGAGGATCCGGGACAACATATAGCAATCAGCCCCAGCATTTT. Protein sequence: CASRGSGTTYSNQPQHF.

With regard to this clone: Other DNA sequences in the sample encode the same CDR3. J is TRBJ1-2 and V is TRBV6-5; tentatively, D is TRBD1 (5 bases). The CDR3 length is 13 residues. Per the germline V gene, CDR1 is MNHEY and CDR2 is SVGAGI. The V and J ends lost 6 bases and 5 bases respectively, with 13 bases between them. CDR3 residues: CASSPGGDYGYTF. The CDR3 DNA reads TGTGCCAGCAGCCCCGGGGGAGATTATGGCTACACCTTC.

The V gene is TRBV2, the J gene TRBJ1-6; D ambiguous. V was shortened by 4 bases and J by 7 bases, with 11 bases between the two germline ends. This CDR3 has 14 residues. The germline gives CDR1 SNHLY, CDR2 FYNNEI. CDR3 sequence (DNA): TGTGCCAGCAGTGTAACAGACAAGAATTCACCCCTCCACTTT. This encodes CASSVTDKNSPLHF.

This rearrangement joins TRBV28 to TRBJ2-1, with a possible D match to TRBD2 (6 bases). V was shortened by 4 bases and J by 3 bases, with 7 bases between the two germline ends. The germline V gene encodes CDR1 MDHEN and CDR2 SYDVKM. CDR3 length: 13 residues. As DNA, the CDR3 is TGTGCCAGCAGTTACGGGAGCTACAATGAGCAGTTCTTC. It codes for CASSYGSYNEQFF. The complete variable domain, with remaining parts taken from reference TRBV28 and TRBJ2-1, reads DVKVTQSSRYLVKRTGEKVFLECVQDMDHENMFWYRQDPGLGLRLIYFSYDVKMKEKGDIPEGYSVSREKKERFSLILESASTNQTSMYLCASSYGSYNEQFFGPGTRLTVL.